The 30 T cell receptor beta chains below come from one sample, sequenced in a study of blood T cell repertoires in COVID-19. Sequencing was performed with immunoSEQ multiplex PCR; in TCRdb, only in-frame clones are kept and a portion is missing. The sample lists nearly 50,000 clones, 70% to 85% occurring once. Input material: peripheral blood. Every receptor here comes from a human donor in a cohort sampled during active COVID-19.

The chain carries TRBV5-1 and TRBJ1-1, with D possibly being TRBD1 (5 bases). The CDR3 length is 12 residues. Germline V lookup: CDR1 SGHRS, CDR2 YFSETQ. Trimming removed 2 bases at V and 8 bases at J, with 10 bases between. CDR3 region: CASSLLGAEAFF. The CDR3, as DNA: TGCGCCAGCAGCTTATTAGGGGCGGAAGCTTTCTTT.

This chain links TRBV5-1 with TRBJ1-1; weak D call: TRBD1 (6 bases). The CDR3 extends over 14 amino acids. V was pared by 5 bases and J by 6 bases, with 17 bases between. Germline V gene lookup returns CDR1 SGHRS and CDR2 YFSETQ. The CDR3 nucleotides are TGCGCCAGCAGTTTCCAGGGGTATGGCGCTGAAGCTTTCTTT. It codes for CASSFQGYGAEAFF. Full variable domain (rest looked up from reference TRBV5-1 and TRBJ1-1): KAGVTQTPRYLIKTRGQQVTLSCSPISGHRSVSWYQQTPGQGLQFLFEYFSETQRNKGNFPGRFSGRQFSNSRSEMNVSTLELGDSALYLCASSFQGYGAEAFFGQGTRLTVV.

V and J are TRBV6-2 or TRBV6-3 and TRBJ2-7, with D hard to call. Germline CDR1 MNHEY, CDR2 SVGEGT. The CDR3 is made up of 12 amino acids. With 1 base removed from V and 5 bases from J, the gap between germline ends came to 6 bases. CDR3 amino acids: CASSYWADEQYF. CDR3 sequence (DNA): TGTGCCAGCAGTTACTGGGCCGACGAGCAGTACTTC.

This sequence joins TRBV10-2 and TRBJ1-4; no reliable D call. V dropped 6 bases and J dropped 7 bases, with 18 bases sitting between them. The CDR3 loop spans 15 amino acids. In germline, CDR1 is WSHSY, CDR2 SAAADI. CDR3 in DNA: TGCGCCAGCAGCGAAGACGTCCCAGAGGGTGAAAAACTGTTTTTT. This sequence encodes CASSEDVPEGEKLFF.

This clone was counted between two and nine times. The chain links TRBV27 to TRBJ1-2, with 11 bases aligning to TRBD1. The V segment lost 6 bases and the J segment 6 bases; nucleotides outside the gene matches: 6. The CDR3 has 14 residues. Germline-derived CDR1 and CDR2 are MNHEY and SMNVEV (reference sequence). DNA of the CDR3: TGTGCCAGCAGGGGGACAGGGGGATTGGATGGCTACACCTTC. This codes for CASRGTGGLDGYTF.

The chain is built from TRBV6-5 and TRBJ2-2, with D perhaps TRBD1 (5 bases). Trimming stripped 2 bases from V and 6 bases from J, with 13 bases between. From germline, CDR1 is MNHEY and CDR2 SVGAGI. CDR3 size: 15 residues. The CDR3 region has the DNA TGTGCCAGCAGTTACGGCCAGGGCAAGGCCGGGGAGCTGTTTTTT. This gives the protein CASSYGQGKAGELFF.

The chain links TRBV15 to TRBJ1-2, with 8 bases matching TRBD1. The ends lost 3 bases at V and 8 bases at J; junction bases unmatched: 14. Germline CDR1 reads LNHNV; CDR2 reads YYDKDF (reference sequence). CDR3 size: 16 residues. The CDR3 spells CATSRDRDRSLEGYTF. The CDR3, as DNA: TGTGCCACCAGCAGGGACCGGGACAGGTCTCTTGAGGGCTACACCTTC.

The rearrangement links TRBV5-5 to TRBJ1-4; D is ambiguous. The CDR3 totals 15 residues. The V gene's germline CDR1 is SGHKS and CDR2 YYEKEE (reference sequence). The V and J ends lost 2 bases and 7 bases respectively, with 15 bases between them. CDR3 sequence reads: CASSFSTREVEKLFF. In DNA form, the CDR3 reads TGTGCCAGCAGCTTCTCGACCCGGGAGGTTGAAAAACTGTTTTTT. The variable domain in full, with the rest retrieved from reference TRBV5-5 and TRBJ1-4, is DAGVTQSPTHLIKTRGQQVTLRCSPISGHKSVSWYQQVLGQGPQFIFQYYEKEERGRGNFPDRFSARQFPNYSSELNVNALLLGDSALYLCASSFSTREVEKLFFGSGTQLSVL.

This chain joins TRBV20-1 and TRBJ1-1; D unclear. The CDR3 runs 13 residues. Between the trimmed V and J ends, which lost 3 bases and 5 bases, there was a span of 13 bases. Germline CDR1 and CDR2: DFQATT and SNEGSKA (reference sequence). CDR3 nucleotides: TGCAGTGCTAGTCTTGATTACCAGACTGAAGCTTTCTTT. Encoded protein: CSASLDYQTEAFF.

The DNA of the CDR3 is TGCGCCAGCAGGAACGGACAGGGGGCTAGAATAATGACAGATACGCAGTATTTT. Protein sequence: CASRNGQGARIMTDTQYF. The V call is TRBV5-1, the J call TRBJ2-3, with 11 positions matching TRBD1. V shed 5 bases and J 3 bases; nucleotides not matched to a gene: 14. CDR3 length: 18 amino acids. Germline V lookup: CDR1 SGHRS, CDR2 YFSETQ.

This clone has just one count. The genes are TRBV15 and TRBJ1-1; no clear D gene. The CDR3 has 11 residues. Germline CDR1 and CDR2: LNHNV and YYDKDF (reference sequence). Trimming took off 3 bases at V and 6 bases at J, with 5 bases between the two ends. In DNA form, the CDR3 reads TGTGCCACCAGCAGGGCATCTGAAGCTTTCTTT. Translated, it gives CATSRASEAFF.

V is TRBV4-1 and J is TRBJ1-1; weak D call: TRBD1 (5 bases). V was trimmed by 6 bases and J by 5 bases, leaving 13 bases between them. Germline values: CDR1 MGHRA, CDR2 YSYEKL. The CDR3 runs 13 residues. Here the CDR3 DNA reads TGCGCCAGCAGGCCCCAGGGCGTGACTGAAGCTTTCTTT. Encoded protein: CASRPQGVTEAFF.

CDR3 loop: CASSLAGLEGINYGYTF. DNA for the CDR3: TGCGCCAGCAGCTTGGCAGGACTCGAAGGAATTAACTATGGCTACACCTTC. V and J are TRBV5-1 and TRBJ1-2; D not resolved. V gave up 0 bases and J gave up 1 base, with 16 bases separating them. The CDR3 has 17 amino acids. Germline assignment: CDR1 SGHRS and CDR2 YFSETQ.

This chain connects TRBV9 to TRBJ1-1, with TRBD1 matching over 7 bases. This CDR3 contains 15 residues. V dropped 4 bases and J dropped 1; count of bases not matched to a gene: 7. Germline assignment: CDR1 SGDLS and CDR2 YYNGEE. CDR3 DNA sequence: TGTGCCAGCAGCTCTCGGACAGGAGAGAACACTGAAGCTTTCTTT. Its protein is CASSSRTGENTEAFF.

This clone was observed many times. V and J are TRBV28 and TRBJ1-2; D unclear. CDR1 is MDHEN, CDR2 SYDVKM, per germline. The CDR3 length is 13 residues. Trimming removed 7 bases from V and 2 bases from J, with 11 bases in between. The CDR3 DNA reads as TGTGCCAGCACATCCGGGATAAACTATGGCTACACCTTC. The encoded protein is CASTSGINYGYTF.

V usage is TRBV4-1 and J usage is TRBJ1-4; no reliable D call. Germline values: CDR1 MGHRA, CDR2 YSYEKL. V was pared by 1 base and J by 8 bases, with 14 bases between. The CDR3 is 15 amino acids. The CDR3 region is CASSQGGGSGEKLFF. The CDR3, as DNA: TGCGCCAGCAGCCAAGGAGGAGGAAGCGGGGAAAAACTGTTTTTT.

In its sample, this clone was seen once. The chain links TRBV6-5 to TRBJ1-5; TRBD1 agrees at 7 bases. Germline V gene sequence: CDR1 MNHEY, CDR2 SVGAGI. This CDR3 comprises 15 residues. Trimming at V came to 5 bases and at J to 2 bases, leaving 6 bases not matched to a gene. CDR3: CASSLGTVGNQPQHF. The CDR3 nucleotides read TGTGCCAGCAGTCTTGGGACAGTAGGCAATCAGCCCCAGCATTTT.

The chain recombines TRBV18 with TRBJ1-3; 9 nucleotides line up with TRBD1. This CDR3 contains 16 residues. CDR1 is KGHSH, CDR2 LQKENI, per germline. V dropped 0 bases and J dropped 2; count of bases not matched to a gene: 2. DNA for the CDR3: TGTGCCAGCTCACCACCTCGGACAGGGGCTGGAAACACCATATATTTT. Its protein is CASSPPRTGAGNTIYF.

In nucleotides, the CDR3 is TGTGCCAGCAGTCGCTCGACAGGGAAGAACACTGAAGCTTTCTTT. It yields the protein CASSRSTGKNTEAFF. V gene TRBV28 combines with J gene TRBJ1-1; 7 bases are a match to TRBD1. Per the germline V gene, CDR1 is MDHEN and CDR2 is SYDVKM. V shed 5 bases, J shed 1 base, and the junction held 7 bases outside the gene matches. This CDR3 comprises 15 residues.

This clone was observed a few times. This sequence joins TRBV27 and TRBJ1-5, with TRBD1 as a possible D gene (5 bases). With 10 bases removed from V and 2 bases from J, the gap between germline ends came to 12 bases. This CDR3 region has 13 residues. Germline CDR1 reads MNHEY; CDR2 reads SMNVEV (reference sequence). DNA for the CDR3: TGTGCCACCCGGGGGGTGGGCAATCAGCCCCAGCATTTT. It yields the protein CATRGVGNQPQHF.

This chain connects TRBV18 to TRBJ1-4; D is perhaps TRBD1 (5 bases). The CDR3 runs 14 residues. Per germline, CDR1 KGHSH and CDR2 LQKENI. Trimming removed 3 bases from V and 5 bases from J, with 10 bases in between. CDR3 nucleotides: TGTGCCAGCTCACCGTCGGCAGGGAATGAAAAACTGTTTTTT. This codes for CASSPSAGNEKLFF.

V gene TRBV24-1 combines with J gene TRBJ1-2, with a tentative D call TRBD1 (5 bases). The germline V and J ends were trimmed by 5 bases and 4 bases, with 10 bases remaining between them. The CDR3 runs 13 residues. In germline, CDR1 is KGHDR, CDR2 SFDVKD. CDR3 sequence: CATSAGEGYGYTF. The CDR3 DNA follows: TGTGCCACCAGTGCGGGGGAGGGCTATGGCTACACCTTC.

The chain employs TRBV20-1 and TRBJ1-2; D might be TRBD1 (6 bases). V lost 3 bases, J lost 7 bases, and 18 bases lay in between. This CDR3 spans 14 amino acids. Germline assignment: CDR1 DFQATT and CDR2 SNEGSKA (reference sequence). CDR3 coding DNA: TGCAGTGCTAGTCCTACAGGGAATCCGCTTGGCTACACCTTC. Its translation: CSASPTGNPLGYTF.

The rearrangement links TRBV5-1 to TRBJ1-3; perhaps TRBD1 as D (5 bases). Trimming removed 0 bases at V and 8 bases at J, with 15 bases between. The length of the CDR3 is 15 residues. Germline V gene data show CDR1 as SGHRS and CDR2 as YFSETQ. CDR3 nucleotide sequence: TGCGCCAGCAGCTTGGTTGGGGCCCTTGAGGACACCATATATTTT. Protein product: CASSLVGALEDTIYF.

The sample holds a few counts of this clone. V usage is TRBV7-3 and J usage is TRBJ1-1, with 7 bases aligning to TRBD1. J was trimmed by 4 bases and V by 5 bases; bases with no gene match: 7. The CDR3 length is 14 residues. Germline assignment: CDR1 SGHTA and CDR2 FQGTGA. The CDR3: CASSTTGDGTEAFF. CDR3 sequence (DNA): TGTGCCAGCAGCACAACAGGGGATGGCACTGAAGCTTTCTTT.

The J gene is TRBJ1-2, the V gene TRBV6-1; 8 nucleotides agree with TRBD1. The germline gives CDR1 MNHNS, CDR2 SASEGT. This CDR3 is built from 14 residues. V lost 3 bases to trimming and J lost 8 bases; unmatched junction nucleotides: 8. The CDR3 loop is CASSDGAGTGGYTF. The CDR3 DNA follows: TGTGCCAGCAGTGACGGGGCAGGGACAGGAGGCTACACCTTC.

As to this clone: This sample includes further DNA sequences coding for the same CDR3. This chain uses TRBV12-3 or TRBV12-4 with TRBJ1-5, with D possibly matching TRBD1 (6 bases). CDR3 length: 13 amino acids. The V and J ends lost 9 bases and 1 base respectively, with 10 bases between them. This chain's CDR3 is CASRRGSNQPQHF. For the CDR3, the DNA is TGTGCCAGTAGAAGGGGGAGCAATCAGCCCCAGCATTTT.

This clone appeared once. The gene calls are TRBV28 and TRBJ1-1; D unclear. This CDR3 contains 12 residues. V was trimmed by 1 base and J by 5 bases, leaving 5 bases between them. From germline, CDR1 is MDHEN and CDR2 SYDVKM. CDR3 sequence: CASSLLLTEAFF. The CDR3 nucleotides read TGTGCCAGCAGTTTATTACTAACTGAAGCTTTCTTT.

The rearrangement joins TRBV5-1 to TRBJ1-2, with no clear D. The V gene's germline CDR1 is SGHRS and CDR2 YFSETQ. CDR3 size: 13 residues. Trimming shortened V by 2 bases and J by 3 bases, and 8 bases separated the two germline ends. The CDR3 DNA reads TGCGCCAGCAGCTTTGGAAGCGACTATGGCTACACCTTC. This gives the protein CASSFGSDYGYTF.

The chain joins TRBV5-1 to TRBJ1-1; the match to TRBD1 covers 9 bases. This CDR3 is built from 16 residues. Germline V gene data show CDR1 as SGHRS and CDR2 as YFSETQ. V trimming: 4 bases; J trimming: 3 bases; junction bases outside the gene matches: 10. The chain's CDR3 is CASSRGTGKFDTEAFF. CDR3 in DNA: TGCGCCAGCAGCAGAGGGACAGGGAAGTTCGACACTGAAGCTTTCTTT.